These 18 T cell receptor beta chains were sequenced from one sample in a study of OX40 agonist ivuxolimab in advanced cancers. The table came from immunoSEQ multiplex PCR; TCRdb's copy has only in-frame clones and leaves some out. Of 25,000 to 30,000 clones in the sample, roughly 84% were seen once. The material was CD4+ or CD8+ T cells sorted from blood, obtained in a trial of the OX40 agonist ivuxolimab. Source of these receptors: an adult with an advanced solid tumor such as melanoma, head and neck, liver or kidney cancer.

The chain is built from TRBV28 and TRBJ1-6, with TRBD1 matching over 10 bases. V lost 5 bases, J lost 9 bases, and 7 bases stayed unmatched. Germline V gives CDR1 MDHEN, CDR2 SYDVKM. CDR3 length: 15 amino acids. This chain's CDR3 is CASSAPTGGPSPLHF. The CDR3 nucleotides are TGTGCCAGCAGTGCCCCGACAGGGGGCCCTTCACCCCTCCACTTT.

The rearrangement links TRBV28 to TRBJ1-4; D uncertain. Germline CDR1 reads MDHEN; CDR2 reads SYDVKM. The CDR3 is 15 residues long. V was cut by 2 bases and J by 0 bases, with 7 bases left in between. The CDR3 nucleotides read TGTGCCAGCAGTTTAATGGCCCCAACTAATGAAAAACTGTTTTTT. Translated: CASSLMAPTNEKLFF.

The V call is TRBV14, the J call TRBJ2-7, with TRBD1 matching 7 bases. This CDR3 spans 14 amino acids. V shed 0 bases and J 7 bases; nucleotides not matched to a gene: 6. The germline V gene encodes CDR1 SGHDN and CDR2 FVKESK. The CDR3 DNA is TGTGCCAGCAGCCAAGAGGACAGGTCGGTAGAGCAGTACTTC. Protein product: CASSQEDRSVEQYF.

The chain joins TRBV18 to TRBJ1-3, with 7 bases matching TRBD1. CDR3 length: 16 residues. J lost 4 bases, V lost 3 bases, and 9 bases had no gene match. Germline V gene lookup returns CDR1 KGHSH and CDR2 LQKENI. The CDR3 region is CASSPPDRVGGNTIYF. The CDR3 DNA reads TGTGCCAGCTCACCGCCCGACAGGGTGGGCGGAAACACCATATATTTT.

The chain recombines TRBV5-1 with TRBJ2-7; TRBD1 aligns across 8 bases. The CDR3 consists of 18 residues. Per germline, CDR1 SGHRS and CDR2 YFSETQ. V lost 1 base to trimming and J lost 3 bases; unmatched junction nucleotides: 15. Here the CDR3 DNA reads TGCGCCAGCAGCTTGAGCGCAGGGGGCGCGGGCAGCAGCTACGAGCAGTACTTC. This translates into CASSLSAGGAGSSYEQYF.

The chain has TRBV7-8 and TRBJ2-3; 15 bases fit TRBD2. The CDR3 extends over 17 amino acids. The junction had 5 bases not matched to a gene; V was cut back by 4 bases and J by 3 bases. Germline V gives CDR1 SGHVS, CDR2 FQNEAQ. In DNA, the CDR3 is TGTGCCAGCAGCTCGGGACTAGCGGGGGGTTATACAGATACGCAGTATTTT. Protein sequence: CASSSGLAGGYTDTQYF.

The chain links TRBV11-1 to TRBJ1-1; D not certain. The CDR3 is 14 amino acids. The V end was cut by 5 bases, the J end by 2 bases, with 12 bases between. Germline values: CDR1 SGHAT, CDR2 FQDESV (reference sequence). The CDR3 loop is CASSEGWENTEAFF. CDR3 bases: TGTGCCAGCAGCGAAGGTTGGGAAAACACTGAAGCTTTCTTT.

The rearrangement joins TRBV13 to TRBJ2-4, with 10 bases identical to TRBD1. The CDR3 loop spans 14 amino acids. The germline V gene encodes CDR1 PRHDT and CDR2 FYEKMQ (reference sequence). V trimming: 6 bases; J trimming: 9 bases; junction bases outside the gene matches: 8. CDR3 region: CASSYGQGGTIQYF. In nucleotides, the CDR3 is TGTGCCAGCAGTTACGGACAGGGGGGTACCATTCAGTACTTC.

The CDR3 nucleotides are TGCGCCAGCAGCCAAACTCCGGGACAGGGAATCGGCGAGCAGTACTTC. Its translation: CASSQTPGQGIGEQYF. The gene calls are TRBV4-1 and TRBJ2-7; TRBD1 aligns across 9 bases. This CDR3 is 16 amino acids long. V lost 2 bases and J lost 6; bases outside the gene matches: 11. The germline V gene has CDR1 MGHRA and CDR2 YSYEKL.

The gene calls are TRBV19 and TRBJ1-2; D possibly corresponds to TRBD1 (6 bases). Trimming left V 7 bases short and J 1 base short, with 13 bases between. Looked up from germline, CDR1 is LNHDA and CDR2 is SQIVND (reference sequence). The CDR3 spans 14 residues. Written as DNA, the CDR3 is TGTGCCAGTACCCCTGGGGGCAGTAACTATGGCTACACCTTC. Its translation: CASTPGGSNYGYTF.

This chain links TRBV11-3 with TRBJ2-7, with 7 bases that match TRBD1. V lost 1 base to trimming and J lost 5 bases; unmatched junction nucleotides: 8. The CDR3 has 15 amino acids. Germline V CDR1 and CDR2: SGHNT, YENEEA. CDR3 bases: TGTGCCAGCAGCTTAGCGGCTAGGGGGCGGGACGAGCAGTACTTC. This encodes CASSLAARGRDEQYF.

This chain uses TRBV9 with TRBJ2-7, with 7 bases that match TRBD1. Per the germline V gene, CDR1 is SGDLS and CDR2 is YYNGEE. The CDR3 loop spans 13 amino acids. Trimming cost V 4 bases and J 3 bases; bases outside gene matches: 4. For the CDR3, the DNA is TGTGCCAGCAGCCCCGGGACAGTCTACGAGCAGTACTTC. Protein product: CASSPGTVYEQYF.

The chain recombines TRBV7-2 with TRBJ2-3; D is perhaps TRBD1 (5 bases). The germline gives CDR1 SGHTA, CDR2 FQGNSA. The V end was cut by 5 bases, the J end by 1 base, with 13 bases between. The CDR3 runs to 15 residues. In DNA, the CDR3 is TGTGCCAGCAGCCCGACAGTTATTGGCACAGATACGCAGTATTTT. Translation gives CASSPTVIGTDTQYF.

The V gene is TRBV5-1, the J gene TRBJ2-3; D call uncertain. V was trimmed by 0 bases and J by 0 bases, leaving 5 bases between them. The CDR3 runs to 14 residues. Germline CDR1 reads SGHRS; CDR2 reads YFSETQ. The CDR3, as DNA: TGCGCCAGCAGCTTGGAAACTAGCACAGATACGCAGTATTTT. It translates to CASSLETSTDTQYF.

The V and J genes are TRBV6-5 and TRBJ1-5; no definite D call. CDR3 size: 15 residues. The germline gives CDR1 MNHEY, CDR2 SVGAGI. The germline V and J ends were trimmed by 0 bases and 9 bases, with 15 bases remaining between them. For the CDR3, the DNA is TGTGCCAGCAGTTACTCGACGGCAATGGGAGCGCCCCAGCATTTT. It yields the protein CASSYSTAMGAPQHF.

V gene TRBV2 combines with J gene TRBJ1-2; D gene unclear. Trimming took 3 bases from V and 5 from J, leaving 4 bases between them. CDR3 length: 11 amino acids. Germline assignment: CDR1 SNHLY and CDR2 FYNNEI. This CDR3 reads CASSEGYGYTF. The DNA for the CDR3 is TGTGCCAGCAGTGAGGGTTATGGCTACACCTTC.

The chain employs TRBV2 and TRBJ2-4, with D maybe TRBD1 (8 bases). The CDR3 contains 16 residues. CDR1 SNHLY and CDR2 FYNNEI come from the germline V gene. V lost 6 bases to trimming and J lost 3 bases, with 18 bases between them. CDR3 residues: CASSRDRGGDKNIQYF. The DNA for the CDR3 is TGTGCCAGCAGCAGAGACAGGGGAGGGGACAAAAACATTCAGTACTTC.

The gene calls are TRBV6-5 and TRBJ2-7; the match to TRBD1 covers 8 bases. The CDR3 contains 14 residues. Germline lookup yields CDR1 MNHEY and CDR2 SVGAGI. V dropped 4 bases and J dropped 3; count of bases not matched to a gene: 5. CDR3 coding DNA: TGTGCCAGCAGTTGGGGACAGGCCGACTACGAGCAGTACTTC. Encoded protein: CASSWGQADYEQYF.